Detailed here is one TCR beta chain. Its target is unknown. TCRdb's copy holds only in-frame clones and misses some; the assay was immunoSEQ multiplex PCR. Of some 140,000 clones in the sample, roughly 90% are singletons; the top ten hold 5.5% to 6.5%. This entry is derived from a study of T cell responses to AZD1222 COVID-19 vaccine. Study observations and caveats: A reported finding is that nearly half of spike-specific TCRs target unmutated variant regions.

Sequencing used peripheral blood, obtained on day 0 of AZD1222 vaccination. The source of this sequence is an adult in good health.

DNA for the CDR3: TGCGCCAGCAGCTTGGCTATTGGGGGACAGGGGGCATACGAGCAGTACTTC. This gives the protein CASSLAIGGQGAYEQYF. The chain is built from TRBV5-1 and TRBJ2-7; 12 nucleotides line up with TRBD1. V lost 0 bases, J lost 4 bases, and 8 bases stayed unmatched. Germline CDR1 reads SGHRS; CDR2 reads YFSETQ. This CDR3 is built from 17 residues.